Following are 20 T cell receptor beta chains from one sample sequenced in a study of T cells after yellow fever vaccination. TCRdb recomputed calls from the 5' RACE reads with MiXCR, one row per CDR3 protein. In the table there are about 400,000 distinct CDR3 sequences, approximately 5.7% of which are singletons. This sample comprised PBMCs, obtained 5 days after the yellow fever booster vaccination. The receptor set was obtained from a man in his thirties or forties who received the YFV17D yellow fever vaccine.

In the case of this clonotype: A single base separates this from a much larger clone, so it may be a read error. The rearrangement joins TRBV5-4 to TRBJ2-7; TRBD1 matches at 7 bases. V lost 4 bases to trimming and J lost 5 bases; unmatched junction nucleotides: 6. In germline, CDR1 is SGHNT, CDR2 YYREEE (reference sequence). CDR3 length equals 13 residues. CDR3 coding DNA: TGTGCCAGCAGCCGCGGACAGGACGACGAGCAGTACTTC. It codes for CASSRGQDDEQYF.

This clonotype was seen ten or more times. This chain connects TRBV27 to TRBJ2-1, with 12 bases identical to TRBD2. J lost 12 bases, V lost 5 bases, and 14 bases had no gene match. The CDR3 runs to 16 residues. CDR1 is MNHEY and CDR2 is SMNVEV in the germline V gene (reference sequence). The CDR3 region has the DNA TGTGCCAGCAGTGCGACCTCGGGACTAGCGGGCGTGGGGCAGTTCTTC. It codes for CASSATSGLAGVGQFF.

This clonotype was seen at least ten times. The chain joins TRBV7-2 to TRBJ2-5, with D perhaps TRBD2 (5 bases). Between the trimmed V and J ends, which lost 5 bases and 2 bases, there was a span of 12 bases. This CDR3 region has 14 residues. CDR1 and CDR2 from the germline V gene are SGHTA and FQGNSA. CDR3 residues: CASSQEVSQETQYF. The CDR3 coding sequence is TGTGCCAGCAGCCAGGAGGTTTCGCAAGAGACCCAGTACTTC.

This clonotype was found many times. This rearrangement joins TRBV20-1 to TRBJ2-7, with 9 bases that match TRBD2. The CDR3 contains 15 residues. The V segment lost 3 bases and the J segment 5 bases; nucleotides outside the gene matches: 11. CDR1 is DFQATT, CDR2 SNEGSKA, per germline (reference sequence). The CDR3 region is CSASERAGGYDEQYF. CDR3 DNA: TGCAGTGCTAGTGAGCGAGCGGGAGGTTACGACGAGCAGTACTTC.

The sample holds many counts of this clonotype. The chain has TRBV28 and TRBJ1-5; 9 positions agree with TRBD1. CDR1 and CDR2 (germline): MDHEN, SYDVKM. V gave up 2 bases and J gave up 5 bases; unmatched junction bases: 13. The CDR3 runs to 18 residues. CDR3 amino acids: CASSLIPGQGKGYQPQHF. The DNA of the CDR3 is TGTGCCAGCAGTTTAATCCCGGGACAGGGTAAAGGGTATCAGCCCCAGCATTTT.

This clonotype was counted ten times or more. This chain links TRBV7-3 with TRBJ2-1; possibly TRBD2 for D (6 bases). The ends were cut back, 4 bases at V and 8 bases at J, with 18 bases in the middle. The CDR3 sequence is 15 residues long. Germline assignment: CDR1 SGHTA and CDR2 FQGTGA. DNA of the CDR3: TGTGCCAGCAGCTACGATGGACCGGGAGATGATGAGCAGTTCTTC. Encoded protein: CASSYDGPGDDEQFF.

The chain carries TRBV12-3 or TRBV12-4 and TRBJ2-7; D is perhaps TRBD2 (5 bases). The CDR3 sequence is 15 residues long. Trimming removed 6 bases at V and 6 bases at J, with 21 bases between. The CDR3 nucleotides are TGTGCCAGCAGGCGAGGGAGCGTCTCAAGCGGCGAGCAGTACTTC. Translating it yields CASRRGSVSSGEQYF.

This clonotype was seen ten or more times. V is TRBV5-4 and J is TRBJ2-7; the match to TRBD1 covers 10 bases. Trimming removed 4 bases from V and 2 bases from J; junction bases left unmatched: 6. This CDR3 is 15 amino acids long. The germline V gene encodes CDR1 SGHNT and CDR2 YYREEE (reference sequence). CDR3 DNA sequence: TGTGCCAGCAGCACCGGGACAGGGGACACCTACGAGCAGTACTTC. It codes for CASSTGTGDTYEQYF.

The V and J genes are TRBV10-3 and TRBJ2-6, with D unclear. In germline, CDR1 is ENHRY, CDR2 SYGVKD. With 6 bases removed from V and 1 base from J, the gap between germline ends came to 7 bases. The CDR3 length is 14 residues. The CDR3 nucleotides read TGTGCCATCAGAGCACAGTCTGGGGCCAACGTCCTGACTTTC. It is translated as CAIRAQSGANVLTF.

This clonotype showed up just a few times. This sequence joins TRBV3-1 and TRBJ2-3; 8 positions agree with TRBD2. The CDR3 totals 18 residues. V gave up 1 base and J gave up 5 bases; unmatched junction bases: 14. Germline loops: CDR1 LGHDT, CDR2 YNNKEL (reference sequence). DNA for the CDR3: TGTGCCAGCAGCCAAGGGTCCGGGGCGGGAGGCCCCCTAGATACGCAGTATTTT. This encodes CASSQGSGAGGPLDTQYF.

This clonotype was picked up many times. The chain employs TRBV7-8 and TRBJ2-2, with TRBD2 matching over 8 bases. CDR1 and CDR2 from the germline V gene are SGHVS and FQNEAQ. This CDR3 contains 16 residues. The V gene end was trimmed by 1 base and the J gene end by 0 bases; junction bases not matched to a gene: 1. The CDR3 DNA reads TGTGCCAGCAGCTTAGTAGCGGGAACGAACACCGGGGAGCTGTTTTTT. Residues: CASSLVAGTNTGELFF.

The chain is built from TRBV20-1 and TRBJ1-6, with 11 bases aligning to TRBD1. V trimming: 0 bases; J trimming: 9 bases; junction bases outside the gene matches: 10. Germline V gene data show CDR1 as DFQATT and CDR2 as SNEGSKA (reference sequence). The CDR3 length is 17 residues. The chain's CDR3 is CSARDRIRDRGISPLHF. CDR3 coding DNA: TGCAGTGCTAGAGATCGGATCAGGGACAGGGGGATTTCACCCCTCCACTTT.

In this sample, this clonotype turned up many times. V gene TRBV5-1 combines with J gene TRBJ2-7; TRBD1 matches at 7 bases. V dropped 4 bases and J dropped 3; count of bases not matched to a gene: 7. Germline V gives CDR1 SGHRS, CDR2 YFSETQ. This CDR3 contains 14 residues. CDR3 in DNA: TGCGCCAGCAGCACGGGACAGTTACTCTACGAGCAGTACTTC. It yields the protein CASSTGQLLYEQYF.

This clonotype was observed many times. The gene calls are TRBV20-1 and TRBJ2-3; D might be TRBD1 or TRBD2, each matching 6 bases. V gave up 6 bases and J gave up 2 bases, with 18 bases separating them. Germline V gene data show CDR1 as DFQATT and CDR2 as SNEGSKA (reference sequence). This CDR3 is built from 15 residues. CDR3 loop: CSARGSTGDTDTQYF. DNA for the CDR3: TGCAGTGCCAGGGGTAGCACGGGAGACACAGATACGCAGTATTTT.

In this sample, this clonotype turned up many times. The CDR3 DNA reads as TGTGCCAGCAGCACCGCCGGGACTACCTCGGAGCAGTTCTTC. Encoded protein: CASSTAGTTSEQFF. This chain uses TRBV6-2 or TRBV6-3 with TRBJ2-1, with 7 bases matching TRBD2. V dropped 6 bases and J dropped 10; count of bases not matched to a gene: 12. Germline assignment: CDR1 MNHEY and CDR2 SVGEGT. The length of the CDR3 is 14 residues.

This clonotype was observed a few times. This rearrangement joins TRBV20-1 to TRBJ2-2; perhaps TRBD1 as D (6 bases). V shed 2 bases and J shed 1 base, with 11 bases lying between them. CDR1 is DFQATT, CDR2 SNEGSKA, per germline (reference sequence). The length of the CDR3 is 15 residues. The CDR3 loop is CSARSPGQNTGELFF. CDR3 sequence (DNA): TGCAGTGCTAGATCTCCGGGACAGAACACCGGGGAGCTGTTTTTT.

This clonotype has just a few counts. V is TRBV7-9 and J is TRBJ2-2; D gene ambiguous. The V gene lost 5 bases and the J gene lost 13 bases, with 11 bases spanning the gap. Germline CDR1 and CDR2: SEHNR and FQNEAQ (reference sequence). There are 11 residues in the CDR3. CDR3 amino acids: CASSPISSLFF. In nucleotides, the CDR3 is TGTGCCAGCAGCCCGATCTCATCGCTGTTTTTT.

The chain uses TRBV7-9 and TRBJ2-3, with D perhaps TRBD2 (6 bases). Trimming pared 5 bases from V and 3 bases from J, leaving 18 bases between. The germline gives CDR1 SEHNR, CDR2 FQNEAQ (reference sequence). The CDR3 covers 16 residues. The CDR3 DNA follows: TGTGCCAGCAGCCCTGTGGGGGGAGTCTGGACAGATACGCAGTATTTT. Protein sequence: CASSPVGGVWTDTQYF.

The chain uses TRBV7-2 and TRBJ1-2; D is ambiguous. The V and J ends lost 3 bases and 8 bases respectively, with 7 bases between them. Germline CDR1 and CDR2: SGHTA and FQGNSA. The CDR3 runs 11 residues. CDR3 protein: CASSFYGGYTF. The CDR3 nucleotides are TGTGCCAGCAGCTTTTACGGGGGCTACACCTTC. The full variable domain, with the rest looked up from reference TRBV7-2 and TRBJ1-2, is GAGVSQSPSNKVTEKGKDVELRCDPISGHTALYWYRQSLGQGLEFLIYFQGNSAPDKSGLPSDRFSAERTGGSVSTLTIQRTQQEDSAVYLCASSFYGGYTFGSGTRLTVV.

The V and J genes are TRBV18 and TRBJ2-1; no definite D call. The CDR3 runs 14 residues. Germline V lookup: CDR1 KGHSH, CDR2 LQKENI. Trimming took off 0 bases at V and 7 bases at J, with 10 bases between the two ends. CDR3 nucleotide sequence: TGTGCCAGCTCACCACCTCTCGCGCGGAATGAGCAGTTCTTC. It is translated as CASSPPLARNEQFF.